The present T cell receptor beta chain was sequenced within a study of T cell responses to AZD1222 COVID-19 vaccine. Whole-study findings and limits: Spike was spanned by vaccine-associated CD4 TCRs, which were dominant at 160-218 and 743-854. In a largely white British group with more females than males, clonal diversity was possibly underestimated. A rise in Spike-specific TCR breadth and depth followed two AZD1222 doses.

Per germline, CDR1 DFQATT and CDR2 SNEGSKA (reference sequence). Deletions cut 3 bases from V and 12 bases from J, with 12 bases between. CDR3 length: 11 residues. Only in-frame clones appear in the TCRdb table, and some are missing; sequencing was by immunoSEQ multiplex PCR. The sample includes some 69,000 clones, roughly 80% seen only once; the top ten take about an eighth. As for this clone: No antigen is known for it.

This sequence originates from an adult who received the AZD1222 COVID-19 vaccine. This chain joins TRBV20-1 and TRBJ2-4; D ambiguous. Sequencing was performed on peripheral blood, taken 28 days after the second AZD1222 dose. CDR3 sequence: CSASVNPNQYF. In nucleotides, the CDR3 is TGCAGTGCTAGTGTCAACCCAAATCAGTACTTC.